One and the same sample provided the 8 T cell receptor beta chains below, sequenced in a study of cytomegalovirus exposure and HLA in healthy donors. Sequenced by immunoSEQ multiplex PCR; TCRdb stores in-frame clones only, minus some. The data contain about 160,000 clones, roughly 91% of them seen just once; the ten biggest clones take up 10%. Sequenced input: PBMCs. Receptor source: a young woman in good health and CMV-seropositive.

V gene TRBV4-1 combines with J gene TRBJ2-7; 9 bases are a match to TRBD1. Unmatched junction bases numbered 5, after V lost 4 bases and J lost 4 bases. Germline CDR1 and CDR2: MGHRA and YSYEKL. The CDR3 loop spans 14 amino acids. The CDR3 protein is CASSPGTGWYEQYF. The DNA for the CDR3 is TGCGCCAGCAGCCCCGGGACAGGGTGGTACGAGCAGTACTTC.

The chain links TRBV11-2 to TRBJ2-2, with TRBD2 as a possible D gene (5 bases). This CDR3 is built from 15 residues. V dropped 7 bases and J dropped 0 bases, with 12 bases sitting between them. Germline-derived CDR1 and CDR2 are SGHAT and FQNNGV. CDR3 protein: CASTMGSANTGELFF. The CDR3 DNA is TGTGCCAGCACAATGGGGAGCGCGAACACCGGGGAGCTGTTTTTT.

In this sample, this clone turned up a few times. J is TRBJ1-5 and V is TRBV11-2; D gene ambiguous. The CDR3 has 14 residues. With 0 bases removed from V and 3 bases from J, the gap between germline ends came to 6 bases. The germline gives CDR1 SGHAT, CDR2 FQNNGV. The CDR3 nucleotides read TGTGCCAGCAGCTTAGACAGATTCAATCAGCCCCAGCATTTT. It codes for CASSLDRFNQPQHF.

This chain links TRBV2 with TRBJ2-1, with 10 bases aligning to TRBD2. V lost 4 bases, J lost 7 bases, and 10 bases stayed unmatched. CDR3 size: 16 residues. Germline values: CDR1 SNHLY, CDR2 FYNNEI. The CDR3 sequence: CASSVKILAGQNEQFF. As DNA, the CDR3 is TGTGCCAGCAGTGTAAAGATACTAGCGGGGCAAAATGAGCAGTTCTTC.

The V call is TRBV25-1, the J call TRBJ2-1; 11 positions match TRBD2. The CDR3 is 17 residues long. Germline-derived CDR1 and CDR2 are MGHDK and SYGVNS. Unmatched junction bases numbered 12, after V lost 5 bases and J lost 6 bases. CDR3 coding DNA: TGTGCCAGCAGTAGACAATCAGGACTAGCGGGTCTCAATGAGCAGTTCTTC. The encoded protein is CASSRQSGLAGLNEQFF.

The chain joins TRBV5-1 to TRBJ2-1; 8 bases fit TRBD2. CDR3 length: 16 amino acids. After removal of 4 bases from V and 0 bases from J, the junction contained 6 bases not matched to a gene. The V gene's germline CDR1 is SGHRS and CDR2 YFSETQ. DNA of the CDR3: TGCGCCAGCAGCGCTTTAGCGGGGAGCTCCTACAATGAGCAGTTCTTC. Translation gives CASSALAGSSYNEQFF.

This chain links TRBV5-8 with TRBJ1-1, with 8 bases matching TRBD1. This CDR3 has 14 amino acids. J was trimmed by 1 base and V by 5 bases; bases with no gene match: 4. Germline CDR1 reads SGHTS; CDR2 reads YDEGEE. The DNA for the CDR3 is TGTGCCAGCAGTACCGGGACAGGGAACACTGAAGCTTTCTTT. Translating it yields CASSTGTGNTEAFF.

The rearrangement links TRBV27 to TRBJ2-7; 9 bases align to TRBD2. Germline assignment: CDR1 MNHEY and CDR2 SMNVEV (reference sequence). This CDR3 is built from 15 residues. J lost 0 bases, V lost 6 bases, and 6 bases had no gene match. The CDR3 DNA is TGTGCCAGCAGCCCTAGCGGGAAGAACTCCTACGAGCAGTACTTC. Protein: CASSPSGKNSYEQYF.